The source of this TCR beta chain is a study of monozygotic twins with inflammatory bowel disease. Germline V lookup: CDR1 SGHAT, CDR2 FQNNGV. The CDR3 covers 18 residues. TCRdb re-called the 5' RACE reads and catalogs CDR3 proteins one per entry, DNA excluded. The sample totals approximately 110,000 distinct CDR3 sequences; its top ten clones hold roughly an eighth. The TCR comes from a human donor with ulcerative colitis or Crohn's disease, or a healthy co-twin of an affected twin (not recorded which). Sequencing input: blood. The genes are TRBV11-2 and TRBJ2-1; TCRdb lists TRBD2, though no DNA is available to test this call. The chain's CDR3 is CASSRLAGVIRVRNEQFF.